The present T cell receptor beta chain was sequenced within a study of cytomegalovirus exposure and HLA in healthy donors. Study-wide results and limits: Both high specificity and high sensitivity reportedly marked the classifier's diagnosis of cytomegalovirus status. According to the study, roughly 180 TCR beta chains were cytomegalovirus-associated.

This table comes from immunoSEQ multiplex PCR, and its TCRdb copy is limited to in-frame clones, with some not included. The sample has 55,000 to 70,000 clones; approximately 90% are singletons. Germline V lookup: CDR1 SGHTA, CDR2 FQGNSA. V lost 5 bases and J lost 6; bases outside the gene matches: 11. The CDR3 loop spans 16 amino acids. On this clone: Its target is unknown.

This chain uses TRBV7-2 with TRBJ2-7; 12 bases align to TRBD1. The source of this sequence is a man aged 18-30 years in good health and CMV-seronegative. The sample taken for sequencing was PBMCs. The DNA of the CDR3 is TGTGCCAGCAGCCGGAGGTCTGGGACAGGGGGCAGCGAGCAGTACTTC. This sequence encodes CASSRRSGTGGSEQYF. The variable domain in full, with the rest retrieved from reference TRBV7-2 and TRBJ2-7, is GAGVSQSPSNKVTEKGKDVELRCDPISGHTALYWYRQSLGQGLEFLIYFQGNSAPDKSGLPSDRFSAERTGGSVSTLTIQRTQQEDSAVYLCASSRRSGTGGSEQYFGPGTRLTVT.